A single sample gave rise to the 23 T cell receptor beta chains below, sequenced in a study of cytomegalovirus exposure and HLA in healthy donors. 60 Vbeta and 13 Jbeta primers were used in PCR. Only in-frame clones appear in the TCRdb table, and some are missing; sequencing was by immunoSEQ multiplex PCR. The sample has some 120,000 clones; the top ten hold around 6.5%. The sample taken for sequencing was PBMCs. All receptors derive from a man aged 35 to 55 in good health and CMV-seropositive.

The V and J genes are TRBV7-2 and TRBJ2-3; the match to TRBD2 covers 11 bases. Per germline, CDR1 SGHTA and CDR2 FQGNSA. The CDR3 runs 16 residues. V lost 3 bases to trimming and J lost 1 base; unmatched junction nucleotides: 3. In nucleotides, the CDR3 is TGTGCCAGCAGCTTGGTAGCGGGGGGGGGCACAGATACGCAGTATTTT. This encodes CASSLVAGGGTDTQYF.

J is TRBJ2-5 and V is TRBV7-9, with 8 bases matching TRBD2. V was clipped by 4 bases and J by 1 base; unmatched bases: 11. Germline assignment: CDR1 SEHNR and CDR2 FQNEAQ (reference sequence). The CDR3 sequence is 17 residues long. For the CDR3, the DNA is TGTGCCAGCAGCTACCCCGGGAGGGATGGGCCCCAAGAGACCCAGTACTTC. This sequence encodes CASSYPGRDGPQETQYF.

V usage is TRBV9 and J usage is TRBJ2-1, with 10 bases lining up with TRBD2. CDR1 and CDR2 (germline): SGDLS, YYNGEE. Germline trimming cut 1 base from V and 8 bases from J; bases unmatched to any gene: 6. The CDR3 covers 15 residues. The chain's CDR3 is CASSVIPSGSDEQFF. The CDR3 DNA follows: TGTGCCAGCAGCGTAATCCCTAGCGGGAGTGATGAGCAGTTCTTC.

The chain is built from TRBV29-1 and TRBJ2-5; D gene uncertain. In germline, CDR1 is SQVTM, CDR2 ANQGSEA. The CDR3 totals 12 residues. V was clipped by 5 bases and J by 1 base, with 8 bases between them. Here the CDR3 DNA reads TGCAGCGTTCGCACAGCCCAAGAGACCCAGTACTTC. Amino acid sequence: CSVRTAQETQYF.

The chain uses TRBV9 and TRBJ2-2, with 11 bases identical to TRBD2. V shed 2 bases and J 2 bases; nucleotides not matched to a gene: 5. Germline assignment: CDR1 SGDLS and CDR2 YYNGEE. The CDR3 spans 17 residues. CDR3 amino acids: CASSVLAGGVNTGELFF. The DNA of the CDR3 is TGTGCCAGCAGCGTCTTAGCGGGAGGGGTTAACACCGGGGAGCTGTTTTTT.

The chain uses TRBV6-1 and TRBJ2-7; maybe TRBD2 (6 bases). The germline CDR1 and CDR2 sequences are MNHNS and SASEGT. Trimming removed 3 bases at V and 3 bases at J, with 12 bases between. The CDR3 is 14 amino acids. CDR3 nucleotide sequence: TGTGCCAGCAGTGAGGCAGGGAGGTACTACGAGCAGTACTTC. Amino acids: CASSEAGRYYEQYF.

V is TRBV14 and J is TRBJ2-5; D gene unclear. V gave up 0 bases and J gave up 7 bases, with 3 bases separating them. There are 11 residues in the CDR3. Germline loops: CDR1 SGHDN, CDR2 FVKESK. The CDR3 loop reads CASSQDGTQYF. For the CDR3, the DNA is TGTGCCAGCAGCCAAGACGGGACCCAGTACTTC.

V gene TRBV27 combines with J gene TRBJ1-2, with D perhaps matching TRBD1 (5 bases). This CDR3 is 15 amino acids long. Germline lookup yields CDR1 MNHEY and CDR2 SMNVEV (reference sequence). Trimming took 3 bases from V and 4 from J, leaving 15 bases between them. The CDR3 coding sequence is TGTGCCAGCAGTTTCTCCCCTGGGGGGAGCTATGGCTACACCTTC. Translating it yields CASSFSPGGSYGYTF.

This chain uses TRBV2 with TRBJ2-7; D unresolved. V lost 1 base and J lost 1, with 11 bases in between. The CDR3 totals 15 residues. CDR1 and CDR2 (germline): SNHLY, FYNNEI. CDR3: CASSEVTVKSYEQYF. As DNA, the CDR3 is TGTGCCAGCAGTGAAGTAACGGTCAAGTCCTACGAGCAGTACTTC.

This sequence joins TRBV29-1 and TRBJ2-1; tentative D call: TRBD2 (6 bases). Deletions cut 1 base from V and 9 bases from J, with 10 bases between. Germline V lookup: CDR1 SQVTM, CDR2 ANQGSEA. This CDR3 has 12 residues. CDR3 sequence reads: CSVEAHSGEQFF. The CDR3 nucleotides are TGCAGCGTTGAAGCCCATAGCGGTGAGCAGTTCTTC.

V and J are TRBV7-3 and TRBJ2-1; weak D call: TRBD1 (6 bases). This CDR3 comprises 15 residues. V dropped 5 bases and J dropped 3 bases, with 14 bases sitting between them. Germline CDR1 reads SGHTA; CDR2 reads FQGTGA. The CDR3 reads CASSNAQGFYNEQFF. The CDR3 DNA reads TGTGCCAGCAGCAATGCTCAGGGGTTCTACAATGAGCAGTTCTTC.

This chain uses TRBV2 with TRBJ2-7, with a weak D call TRBD2 (7 bases). Per the germline V gene, CDR1 is SNHLY and CDR2 is FYNNEI. V lost 5 bases and J 2 bases, leaving 16 bases between the germline ends. CDR3 length: 15 residues. The CDR3 DNA is TGTGCCAGCAGTCCTAAGGGGGGGGCAGCCTACGAGCAGTACTTC. Translating gives CASSPKGGAAYEQYF.

This CDR3 is CASSLDPSGPDYEQYF. The CDR3 bases are TGTGCCAGCAGTTTAGATCCTAGCGGGCCCGACTACGAGCAGTACTTC. The rearrangement joins TRBV28 to TRBJ2-7, with 8 positions matching TRBD2. V shed 2 bases, J shed 3 bases, and the junction held 9 bases outside the gene matches. CDR1 MDHEN and CDR2 SYDVKM come from the germline V gene. The CDR3 has 16 amino acids.

The V call is TRBV7-9, the J call TRBJ1-1; possible D gene TRBD1, 5 bases. Trimming took 5 bases from V and 7 from J, leaving 11 bases between them. The CDR3 sequence is 12 residues long. Germline V gene sequence: CDR1 SEHNR, CDR2 FQNEAQ (reference sequence). CDR3 protein: CASSPDIFEAFF. The CDR3 nucleotides read TGTGCCAGCAGCCCGGACATATTTGAAGCTTTCTTT.

This chain links TRBV27 with TRBJ1-5, with a weak D call TRBD1 (6 bases). The CDR3 has 13 amino acids. V was trimmed by 5 bases and J by 7 bases, leaving 12 bases between them. Germline-derived CDR1 and CDR2 are MNHEY and SMNVEV (reference sequence). The DNA of the CDR3 is TGTGCCAGCAGTACAGCTCAGGGGCAGCCCCAGCATTTT. Translation gives CASSTAQGQPQHF.

This chain joins TRBV19 and TRBJ1-5, with 7 bases lining up with TRBD1. Germline V gives CDR1 LNHDA, CDR2 SQIVND (reference sequence). There are 15 residues in the CDR3. The junction had 7 bases not matched to a gene; V was cut back by 8 bases and J by 0 bases. The CDR3 region has the DNA TGTGCCAGTGAAGGGACAGCTTATAGCAATCAGCCCCAGCATTTT. Residues: CASEGTAYSNQPQHF.

J is TRBJ2-2 and V is TRBV5-1; weak D call: TRBD2 (5 bases). Germline V gene sequence: CDR1 SGHRS, CDR2 YFSETQ. The CDR3 contains 14 residues. Deletions cut 5 bases from V and 1 base from J, with 9 bases between. The CDR3 sequence: CASRRERNTGELFF. CDR3 DNA sequence: TGCGCCAGCAGGAGGGAGAGGAACACCGGGGAGCTGTTTTTT.

This chain links TRBV19 with TRBJ1-2; perhaps TRBD1 as D (6 bases). The CDR3 consists of 15 residues. CDR1 is LNHDA, CDR2 SQIVND, per germline (reference sequence). V was shortened by 5 bases and J by 0 bases, with 13 bases between the two germline ends. In nucleotides, the CDR3 is TGTGCCAGTAGTCCCCTCGGGGGGCCTAACTATGGCTACACCTTC. Encoded protein: CASSPLGGPNYGYTF.

The chain recombines TRBV7-9 with TRBJ2-5; a weak D match, TRBD1 (5 bases). Trimming cost V 2 bases and J 2 bases, with 15 bases left between them. CDR3 length: 16 amino acids. The germline V gene encodes CDR1 SEHNR and CDR2 FQNEAQ (reference sequence). CDR3 region: CASSLIGSGSQETQYF. CDR3 sequence (DNA): TGTGCCAGCAGCTTAATCGGGTCAGGGTCGCAAGAGACCCAGTACTTC.

This chain uses TRBV18 with TRBJ2-1, with 11 bases matching TRBD2. The CDR3 runs 16 residues. Germline trimming cut 6 bases from V and 10 bases from J; bases unmatched to any gene: 14. Germline V gene data show CDR1 as KGHSH and CDR2 as LQKENI. CDR3 residues: CASSSRLLAGVREQFF. The CDR3 DNA sequence: TGTGCCAGCTCCTCGCGGTTACTAGCGGGAGTCCGAGAGCAGTTCTTC.

V is TRBV7-2 and J is TRBJ2-1; D may be TRBD2 (5 bases). The V end lost 1 base, the J end lost 2 bases, and 9 bases lay between the germline ends. The length of the CDR3 is 15 residues. Germline lookup yields CDR1 SGHTA and CDR2 FQGNSA. This chain's CDR3 is CASSLEDLPYNEQFF. The CDR3 nucleotides read TGTGCCAGCAGCTTAGAGGACTTGCCCTACAATGAGCAGTTCTTC.

CDR3 residues: CASRGSRVEGYTF. The CDR3 nucleotides are TGTGCCAGCAGGGGCTCCAGGGTTGAGGGCTACACCTTC. This rearrangement joins TRBV27 to TRBJ1-2; D possibly corresponds to TRBD1 (5 bases). The CDR3 totals 13 residues. CDR1 and CDR2 (germline): MNHEY, SMNVEV (reference sequence). V was shortened by 6 bases and J by 8 bases, with 16 bases between the two germline ends.

V usage is TRBV29-1 and J usage is TRBJ2-2; D is possibly TRBD2 (7 bases). The germline gives CDR1 SQVTM, CDR2 ANQGSEA. The CDR3 loop spans 16 amino acids. Trimming cost V 6 bases and J 4 bases, with 21 bases left between them. CDR3 DNA: TGCAGCGTCGACGGGGGGCTCCTGTCAGGCACCGGGGAGCTGTTTTTT. Encoded protein: CSVDGGLLSGTGELFF.